This TCR beta chain was retrieved from a study of PD-L1 blockade in urothelial cancer. Study information: Male patients with bladder-origin urothelial cancer numbered about 90% of the roughly 29. Study-level points and caveats: Sub-median blood TCR clonality before treatment predicted longer survival.

This CDR3 comprises 15 residues. Unmatched junction bases numbered 7, after V lost 4 bases and J lost 7 bases. Germline values: CDR1 SGHTA, CDR2 FQGNSA. Every PCR got spiked synthetic TCR analog templates. Clones were read by immunoSEQ multiplex PCR, and TCRdb kept only the in-frame ones, dropping some. The sample has approximately 65,000 clones; roughly nine tenths are singletons. Concerning this clone itself: Its matching antigen is unknown.

The source of this sequence is a man between 60 and 75 years old with urothelial cancer. The chain has TRBV7-2 and TRBJ1-5; 10 positions match TRBD1. This sample comprised PBMCs, obtained around atezolizumab (anti-PD-L1) treatment. The DNA for the CDR3 is TGTGCCAGCAGCTCCGGGACAGGGGAGAGGCAGCCCCAGCATTTT. Its protein product is CASSSGTGERQPQHF.